A selection of T cell receptor beta chains follows, all from one sample in a study of cytomegalovirus exposure and HLA in healthy donors. Sequencing used immunoSEQ multiplex PCR; TCRdb keeps in-frame clones, though not all of them. The sample carries approximately 170,000 clones, around 86% recorded once. Sequencing was carried out using PBMCs. Source of these receptors: a male donor in good health and CMV-seronegative. The CDR3 runs from the conserved cysteine through the conserved F or W. D genes are given only for firm matches. The size entry is marked missing in some rows and otherwise reads once, few, many or a size class.

V gene: TRBV27
J gene: TRBJ1-2
D gene: TRBD1
clone size: -
CDR3 protein: CASSLYGGQGTNYGYTF
CDR3 DNA: TGTGCCAGCAGTTTATATGGGGGACAGGGGACAAACTATGGCTACACCTTC

V gene: TRBV30
J gene: TRBJ1-2
D gene: TRBD1
clone size: -
CDR3 protein: CAWSVGAQGAHTF
CDR3 DNA: TGTGCCTGGAGTGTGGGGGCACAGGGGGCCCACACCTTC

V gene: TRBV6-5
J gene: TRBJ2-3
D gene: TRBD1
clone size: -
CDR3 protein: CASSKPSTGSDTQYF
CDR3 DNA: TGTGCCAGCAGCAAACCCTCGACAGGGTCAGATACGCAGTATTTT

V gene: TRBV14
J gene: TRBJ2-1
D gene: -
clone size: few
CDR3 protein: CASSQESFNEQFF
CDR3 DNA: TGTGCCAGCAGCCAAGAATCGTTCAATGAGCAGTTCTTC

V gene: TRBV5-1
J gene: TRBJ2-7
D gene: TRBD1
clone size: -
CDR3 protein: CASLTGHQLCAYEQYF
CDR3 DNA: TGCGCCAGCTTGACAGGGCACCAGCTGTGTGCCTACGAGCAGTACTTC

V gene: TRBV7-9
J gene: TRBJ1-1
D gene: -
clone size: once
CDR3 protein: CASSLVSENTEAFF
CDR3 DNA: TGTGCCAGCAGCTTAGTTTCAGAGAACACTGAAGCTTTCTTT

V gene: TRBV6-6
J gene: TRBJ2-2
D gene: -
clone size: -
CDR3 protein: CASTKGGPGELFF
CDR3 DNA: TGTGCCAGCACTAAAGGAGGGCCCGGGGAGCTGTTTTTT

V gene: TRBV5-1
J gene: TRBJ1-1
D gene: TRBD1
clone size: once
CDR3 protein: CASSRRTGDTEAFF
CDR3 DNA: TGCGCCAGCAGCAGACGGACAGGGGACACTGAAGCTTTCTTT

V gene: TRBV6-6
J gene: TRBJ1-1
D gene: TRBD1
clone size: few
CDR3 protein: CASTQTGGVTEAFF
CDR3 DNA: TGTGCCAGCACCCAGACAGGGGGCGTCACTGAAGCTTTCTTT

V gene: TRBV2
J gene: TRBJ2-1
D gene: TRBD2
clone size: -
CDR3 protein: CASSGTSGKNEQFF
CDR3 DNA: TGTGCCAGCAGCGGGACTAGCGGAAAAAATGAGCAGTTCTTC

V gene: TRBV27
J gene: TRBJ1-5
D gene: -
clone size: -
CDR3 protein: CASSYTGEAQPQHF
CDR3 DNA: TGTGCCAGCAGTTACACCGGGGAAGCTCAGCCCCAGCATTTT

V gene: TRBV10-3
J gene: TRBJ2-1
D gene: -
clone size: -
CDR3 protein: CAISVGQGYNEQFF
CDR3 DNA: TGTGCCATCAGTGTAGGGCAGGGGTACAATGAGCAGTTCTTC

V gene: TRBV4-1
J gene: TRBJ2-3
D gene: TRBD1
clone size: -
CDR3 protein: CASSPGGTRTDTQYF
CDR3 DNA: TGCGCCAGCAGCCCAGGGGGCACAAGGACAGATACGCAGTATTTT

V gene: TRBV5-1
J gene: TRBJ1-2
D gene: -
clone size: -
CDR3 protein: CASSDTVNYGYTF
CDR3 DNA: TGCGCCAGCAGCGATACAGTTAACTATGGCTACACCTTC

V gene: TRBV27
J gene: TRBJ1-2
D gene: -
clone size: -
CDR3 protein: CASSLWGRHTDGYTF
CDR3 DNA: TGTGCCAGCAGTTTATGGGGCAGGCACACCGATGGCTACACCTTC

V gene: TRBV19
J gene: TRBJ2-2
D gene: -
clone size: -
CDR3 protein: CASSVLAGGLFF
CDR3 DNA: TGTGCCAGTAGTGTACTCGCCGGGGGGCTGTTTTTT

V gene: TRBV5-1
J gene: TRBJ1-1
D gene: TRBD1
clone size: -
CDR3 protein: CASSIRDRNEAFF
CDR3 DNA: TGCGCCAGCAGCATCCGGGACAGAAACGAAGCTTTCTTT

V gene: TRBV7-8
J gene: TRBJ1-1
D gene: TRBD1
clone size: -
CDR3 protein: CASSLGYNRGHAFF
CDR3 DNA: TGTGCCAGCAGCTTAGGGTACAACAGGGGGCACGCTTTCTTT

V gene: TRBV5-1
J gene: TRBJ1-6
D gene: -
clone size: -
CDR3 protein: CASSSAAPGDSPLHF
CDR3 DNA: TGCGCCAGCAGCTCCGCGGCCCCTGGTGATTCACCCCTCCACTTT

V gene: TRBV4-3
J gene: TRBJ2-5
D gene: -
clone size: -
CDR3 protein: CASSPQGRVGETQYF
CDR3 DNA: TGCGCCAGCAGCCCCCAGGGGCGAGTGGGAGAGACCCAGTACTTC

V gene: TRBV6-5
J gene: TRBJ1-1
D gene: -
clone size: -
CDR3 protein: CASSYSAGGTEAFF
CDR3 DNA: TGTGCCAGCAGTTACTCGGCGGGCGGCACTGAAGCTTTCTTT

V gene: TRBV6-6
J gene: TRBJ2-2
D gene: -
clone size: few
CDR3 protein: CASSYSPGYAGELFF
CDR3 DNA: TGTGCCAGCAGTTACTCGCCGGGATACGCCGGGGAGCTGTTTTTT

V gene: TRBV5-1
J gene: TRBJ1-1
D gene: -
clone size: -
CDR3 protein: CASSPVLAGVAEAFF
CDR3 DNA: TGCGCCAGCAGTCCCGTTTTGGCGGGCGTCGCTGAAGCTTTCTTT

V gene: TRBV16
J gene: TRBJ1-2
D gene: TRBD1
clone size: few
CDR3 protein: CASSQSKTGQGYGYTF
CDR3 DNA: TGTGCCAGCAGCCAATCTAAAACGGGACAGGGTTACGGCTACACCTTC

V gene: TRBV2
J gene: TRBJ2-1
D gene: TRBD2
clone size: -
CDR3 protein: CASRTSGGASEQFF
CDR3 DNA: TGTGCCAGCAGGACTAGCGGGGGGGCCTCTGAGCAGTTCTTC

V gene: TRBV7-6
J gene: TRBJ1-2
D gene: -
clone size: once
CDR3 protein: CASSLEGGRGGYTF
CDR3 DNA: TGTGCCAGCAGCTTAGAAGGCGGCCGAGGTGGCTACACCTTC

V gene: TRBV6-5
J gene: TRBJ1-5
D gene: -
clone size: -
CDR3 protein: CASSPGTPSNQPQHF
CDR3 DNA: TGTGCCAGCAGTCCCGGGACACCGAGCAATCAGCCCCAGCATTTT

V gene: TRBV10-1
J gene: TRBJ2-1
D gene: -
clone size: once
CDR3 protein: CASSEAGGSYNEQFF
CDR3 DNA: TGCGCCAGCAGTGAAGCCGGTGGCTCCTACAATGAGCAGTTCTTC

V gene: TRBV19
J gene: TRBJ2-2
D gene: TRBD1
clone size: -
CDR3 protein: CASSIQGAGTGELFF
CDR3 DNA: TGTGCCAGTAGTATTCAGGGGGCTGGCACCGGGGAGCTGTTTTTT

V gene: TRBV4-3
J gene: TRBJ2-1
D gene: TRBD1
clone size: few
CDR3 protein: CASSQDRGGRQFF
CDR3 DNA: TGCGCCAGCAGCCAGGACAGGGGCGGGAGGCAGTTCTTC

V gene: TRBV6-5
J gene: TRBJ2-2
D gene: TRBD1
clone size: -
CDR3 protein: CASQTGTANTGELFF
CDR3 DNA: TGTGCCAGCCAAACGGGGACAGCGAACACCGGGGAGCTGTTTTTT

V gene: TRBV5-1
J gene: TRBJ2-3
D gene: -
clone size: -
CDR3 protein: CASSLTTRGSTDTQYF
CDR3 DNA: TGCGCCAGCAGCTTGACCACAAGGGGGAGCACAGATACGCAGTATTTT

V gene: TRBV2
J gene: TRBJ1-1
D gene: -
clone size: -
CDR3 protein: CASSARAGQLNTEAFF
CDR3 DNA: TGTGCCAGCAGTGCCCGAGCCGGACAGCTTAACACTGAAGCTTTCTTT

V gene: TRBV29-1
J gene: TRBJ2-3
D gene: -
clone size: -
CDR3 protein: CSVEGRGPDTQYF
CDR3 DNA: TGCAGCGTTGAAGGCAGGGGACCAGATACGCAGTATTTT

V gene: TRBV5-1
J gene: TRBJ2-7
D gene: -
clone size: -
CDR3 protein: CASSLALSYEQYF
CDR3 DNA: TGCGCCAGCAGCTTGGCTCTGAGCTACGAGCAGTACTTC

V gene: TRBV6-5
J gene: TRBJ1-2
D gene: -
clone size: -
CDR3 protein: CASSTRYRVRGYTF
CDR3 DNA: TGTGCCAGCAGTACCAGATACAGGGTTCGAGGCTACACCTTC

V gene: TRBV5-1
J gene: TRBJ2-3
D gene: -
clone size: -
CDR3 protein: CASHAAPSSTDTQYF
CDR3 DNA: TGCGCCAGCCACGCGGCCCCCTCTAGCACAGATACGCAGTATTTT

V gene: TRBV18
J gene: TRBJ1-5
D gene: -
clone size: -
CDR3 protein: CASSLNNPGHSNQPQHF
CDR3 DNA: TGTGCCAGCTCACTTAATAATCCAGGCCATAGCAATCAGCCCCAGCATTTT

V gene: TRBV7-2
J gene: TRBJ2-1
D gene: TRBD1
clone size: -
CDR3 protein: CASSKTRDSFYEQFF
CDR3 DNA: TGTGCCAGCAGCAAAACCAGGGACAGTTTCTATGAGCAGTTCTTC

V gene: TRBV6-4
J gene: TRBJ2-3
D gene: TRBD2
clone size: once
CDR3 protein: CASSVGRTSGSYTDTQYF
CDR3 DNA: TGTGCCAGCAGTGTTGGACGAACTAGCGGGTCCTACACAGATACGCAGTATTTT

V gene: TRBV15
J gene: TRBJ1-5
D gene: TRBD1
clone size: -
CDR3 protein: CATAGQSNQPQHF
CDR3 DNA: TGTGCCACCGCGGGACAGAGCAATCAGCCCCAGCATTTT

V gene: TRBV4-2
J gene: TRBJ1-4
D gene: -
clone size: -
CDR3 protein: CASSQETGTNEKLFF
CDR3 DNA: TGTGCCAGCAGCCAAGAAACAGGGACTAATGAAAAACTGTTTTTT

V gene: TRBV7-9
J gene: TRBJ2-5
D gene: TRBD2
clone size: -
CDR3 protein: CASSRSGLAGETQYF
CDR3 DNA: TGTGCCAGCAGCCGTTCGGGACTAGCAGGCGAGACCCAGTACTTC